This T cell receptor beta chain stems from a study of cytomegalovirus exposure and HLA in healthy donors. With regard to this clone: What it binds is not known.

The junction had 5 bases not matched to a gene; V was cut back by 6 bases and J by 7 bases. The CDR3 is 13 amino acids. The germline V gene has CDR1 MNHNS and CDR2 SASEGT. Findings and caveats of the study: Reports described diagnosis of cytomegalovirus status by the classifier as highly specific and sensitive.

The primer mix had 60 Vbeta and 13 Jbeta primers. Clones were read by immunoSEQ multiplex PCR, and TCRdb kept only the in-frame ones, dropping some. The sample yields more than 150,000 clones, 81% seen once. The sample taken for sequencing was PBMCs. The J gene is TRBJ1-2, the V gene TRBV6-1; TRBD1 matches 10 bases. This receptor was taken from a woman aged 30 to 39 in good health and CMV-seronegative. The CDR3 sequence: CASRDRGAIGYTF. In nucleotides, the CDR3 is TGTGCCAGCAGGGACAGGGGGGCAATTGGCTACACCTTC.